One and the same sample provided the 9 T cell receptor beta chains below, sequenced in a study of naive and memory T cell subsets. Whole-study results and caveats: Especially in CD8 cells, naive repertoires contained a few larger clonotypes, possibly CD45RA-re-expressing memory cells.

The beta constant-region primer was an equimolar mix of two oligonucleotides covering TRBC1 and TRBC2. Nested alpha and beta constant-region primers with the SP2 primer drove four PCR rounds on ligated cDNA. TCRdb re-derived calls from the UMI-ligation and nested PCR reads in MiXCR, one entry per CDR3 protein. The sample lists over 110,000 distinct CDR3 sequences; approximately 18% were seen once. Their recognized antigens are unknown. Material for sequencing was naive CD8+ T cells from blood. The receptors here all came from a human donor in good health.

The rearrangement links TRBV6-4 to TRBJ1-1; TRBD1 matches at 9 bases. The germline V gene encodes CDR1 MRHNA and CDR2 SNTAGT. The ends lost 3 bases at V and 3 bases at J; junction bases unmatched: 5. This CDR3 is 15 amino acids long. The CDR3 here is CASSEGTGFDTEAFF. CDR3 nucleotides: TGTGCCAGCAGTGAAGGGACAGGGTTTGACACTGAAGCTTTCTTT.

The rearrangement uses TRBV7-2 and TRBJ2-1; 8 nucleotides match TRBD2. V was clipped by 5 bases and J by 0 bases; unmatched bases: 12. CDR1 and CDR2 (germline): SGHTA, FQGNSA. The CDR3 covers 18 residues. The CDR3: CASSPTTSVVNSYNEQFF. CDR3 bases: TGTGCCAGCAGCCCCACGACTAGCGTGGTAAACTCCTACAATGAGCAGTTCTTC.

V is TRBV11-2 and J is TRBJ2-7, with 8 bases fitting TRBD2. Germline V lookup: CDR1 SGHAT, CDR2 FQNNGV. Trimming removed 5 bases from V and 2 bases from J; junction bases left unmatched: 5. The CDR3 consists of 14 residues. The CDR3 is CASSLHGGAYEQYF. Here the CDR3 DNA reads TGTGCCAGCAGCCTCCACGGGGGGGCCTACGAGCAGTACTTC.

V and J are TRBV12-3 or TRBV12-4 and TRBJ2-3; D unclear. Between the trimmed V and J ends, which lost 2 bases and 6 bases, there was a span of 15 bases. The CDR3 extends over 15 amino acids. The CDR3 region has the DNA TGTGCCAGCAGTTTAAGCCCCCTGGACGTCGATACGCAGTATTTT. It specifies CASSLSPLDVDTQYF.

This chain joins TRBV9 and TRBJ2-1, with TRBD2 matching over 8 bases. The trim removed 2 bases at V and 5 bases at J, leaving 6 bases unmatched. Germline V gene sequence: CDR1 SGDLS, CDR2 YYNGEE. The CDR3 extends over 15 amino acids. CDR3 amino acids: CASSVSGGPNNEQFF. CDR3 sequence (DNA): TGTGCCAGCAGCGTCTCGGGAGGGCCCAACAATGAGCAGTTCTTC.

V is TRBV7-9 and J is TRBJ2-7; tentative D call: TRBD1 (6 bases). The V end lost 3 bases, the J end lost 3 bases, and 12 bases lay between the germline ends. The germline CDR1 and CDR2 sequences are SEHNR and FQNEAQ (reference sequence). The CDR3 has 14 amino acids. DNA of the CDR3: TGTGCCAGCAGCTTTGCAGGGGAGAGCTACGAGCAGTACTTC. It translates to CASSFAGESYEQYF.

The rearrangement joins TRBV6-1 to TRBJ1-4; D ambiguous. This CDR3 has 15 residues. Germline CDR1 reads MNHNS; CDR2 reads SASEGT. Trimming pared 2 bases from V and 4 bases from J, leaving 11 bases between. The CDR3 region has the DNA TGTGCCAGCAGTGAAACCCGTGGGGATAATGAAAAACTGTTTTTT. The encoded protein is CASSETRGDNEKLFF.

J is TRBJ2-7 and V is TRBV4-1; D is possibly TRBD1 (6 bases). Germline V CDR1 and CDR2: MGHRA, YSYEKL. The V end lost 3 bases, the J end lost 3 bases, and 12 bases lay between the germline ends. This CDR3 has 14 amino acids. CDR3 DNA sequence: TGCGCCAGCAGCCAGAATACAGGGTTCTACGAGCAGTACTTC. It encodes CASSQNTGFYEQYF.

This clonotype was seen only a few times. The V and J genes are TRBV11-2 and TRBJ2-7, with 9 bases fitting TRBD1. Germline values: CDR1 SGHAT, CDR2 FQNNGV. The CDR3 covers 13 residues. Trimming removed 5 bases from V and 3 bases from J; junction bases left unmatched: 2. CDR3 DNA: TGTGCCAGCAGCGAGACAGGGGGCTACGAGCAGTACTTC. This encodes CASSETGGYEQYF.